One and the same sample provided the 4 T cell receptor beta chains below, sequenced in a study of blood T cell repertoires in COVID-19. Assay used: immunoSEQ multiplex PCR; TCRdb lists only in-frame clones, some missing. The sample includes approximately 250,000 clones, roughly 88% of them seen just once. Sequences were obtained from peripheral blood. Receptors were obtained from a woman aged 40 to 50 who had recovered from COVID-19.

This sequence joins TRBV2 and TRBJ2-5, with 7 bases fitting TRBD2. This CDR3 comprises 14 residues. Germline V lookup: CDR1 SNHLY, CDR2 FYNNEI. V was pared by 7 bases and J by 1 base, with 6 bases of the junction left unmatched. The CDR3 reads CASNVASGQETQYF. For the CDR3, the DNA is TGTGCCAGCAATGTGGCTAGCGGCCAAGAGACCCAGTACTTC.

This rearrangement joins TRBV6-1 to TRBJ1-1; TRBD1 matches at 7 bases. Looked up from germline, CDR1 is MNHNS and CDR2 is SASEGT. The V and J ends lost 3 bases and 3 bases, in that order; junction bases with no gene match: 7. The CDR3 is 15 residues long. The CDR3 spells CASSDIWQGDTEAFF. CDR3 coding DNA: TGTGCCAGCAGTGATATTTGGCAGGGGGACACTGAAGCTTTCTTT.

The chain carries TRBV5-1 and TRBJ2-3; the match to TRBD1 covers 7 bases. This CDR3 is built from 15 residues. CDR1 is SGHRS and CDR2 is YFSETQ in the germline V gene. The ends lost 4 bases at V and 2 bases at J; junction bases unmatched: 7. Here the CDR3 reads CASSAGQELTDTQYF. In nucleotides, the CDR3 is TGCGCCAGCAGCGCCGGACAGGAACTCACAGATACGCAGTATTTT.

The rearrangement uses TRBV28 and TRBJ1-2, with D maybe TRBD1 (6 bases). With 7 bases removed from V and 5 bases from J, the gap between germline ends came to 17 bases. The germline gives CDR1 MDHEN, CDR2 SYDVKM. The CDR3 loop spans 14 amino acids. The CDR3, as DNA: TGTGCCAGCACATGGGGGGGGCTGGTTTATGGCTACACCTTC. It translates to CASTWGGLVYGYTF.